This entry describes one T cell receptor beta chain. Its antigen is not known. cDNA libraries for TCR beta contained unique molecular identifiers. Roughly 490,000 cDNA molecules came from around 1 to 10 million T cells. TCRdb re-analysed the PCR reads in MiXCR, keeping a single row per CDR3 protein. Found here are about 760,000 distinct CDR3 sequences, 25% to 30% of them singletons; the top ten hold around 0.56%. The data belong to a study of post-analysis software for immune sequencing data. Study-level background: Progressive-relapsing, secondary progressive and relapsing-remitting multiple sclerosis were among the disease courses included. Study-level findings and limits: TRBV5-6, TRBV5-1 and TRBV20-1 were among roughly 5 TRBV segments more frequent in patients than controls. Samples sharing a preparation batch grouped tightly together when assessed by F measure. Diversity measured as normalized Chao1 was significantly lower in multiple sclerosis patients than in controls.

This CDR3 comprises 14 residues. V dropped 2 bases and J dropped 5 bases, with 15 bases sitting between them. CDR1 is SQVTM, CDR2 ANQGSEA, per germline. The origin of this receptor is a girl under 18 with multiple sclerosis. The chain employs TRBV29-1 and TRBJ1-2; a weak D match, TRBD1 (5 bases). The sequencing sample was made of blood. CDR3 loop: CSVERGHRLYGYTF. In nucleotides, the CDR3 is TGCAGCGTTGAAAGAGGACACAGACTATATGGCTACACCTTC. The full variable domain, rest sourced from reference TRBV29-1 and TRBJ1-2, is SAVISQKPSRDICQRGTSLTIQCQVDSQVTMMFWYRQQPGQSLTLIATANQGSEATYESGFVIDKFPISRPNLTFSTLTVSNMSPEDSSIYLCSVERGHRLYGYTFGSGTRLTVV.